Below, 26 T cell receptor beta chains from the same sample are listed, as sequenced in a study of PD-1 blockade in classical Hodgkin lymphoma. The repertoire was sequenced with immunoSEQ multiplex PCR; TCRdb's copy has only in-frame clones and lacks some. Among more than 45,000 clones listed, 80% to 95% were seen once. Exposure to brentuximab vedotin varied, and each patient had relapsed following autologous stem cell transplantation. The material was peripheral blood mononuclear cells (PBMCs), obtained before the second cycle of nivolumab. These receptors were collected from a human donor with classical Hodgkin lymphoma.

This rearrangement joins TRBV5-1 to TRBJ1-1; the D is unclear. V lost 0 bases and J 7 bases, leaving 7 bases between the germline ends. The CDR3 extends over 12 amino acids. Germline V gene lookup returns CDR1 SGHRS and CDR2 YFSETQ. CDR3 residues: CASSLDGYEAFF. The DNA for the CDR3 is TGCGCCAGCAGCTTGGACGGCTATGAAGCTTTCTTT.

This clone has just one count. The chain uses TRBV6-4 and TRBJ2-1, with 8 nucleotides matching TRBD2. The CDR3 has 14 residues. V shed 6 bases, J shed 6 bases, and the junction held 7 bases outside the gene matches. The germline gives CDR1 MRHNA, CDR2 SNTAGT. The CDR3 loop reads CASSKREWSNEQFF. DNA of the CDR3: TGTGCCAGCAGCAAGCGGGAGTGGAGCAATGAGCAGTTCTTC.

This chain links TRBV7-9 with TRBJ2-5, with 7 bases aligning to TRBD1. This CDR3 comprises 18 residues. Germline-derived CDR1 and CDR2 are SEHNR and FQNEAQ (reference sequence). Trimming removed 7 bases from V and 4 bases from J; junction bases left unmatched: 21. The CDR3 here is CASIPPDRDEIYRETQYF. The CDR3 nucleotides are TGTGCCAGCATCCCTCCCGACAGGGATGAAATTTATCGAGAGACCCAGTACTTC.

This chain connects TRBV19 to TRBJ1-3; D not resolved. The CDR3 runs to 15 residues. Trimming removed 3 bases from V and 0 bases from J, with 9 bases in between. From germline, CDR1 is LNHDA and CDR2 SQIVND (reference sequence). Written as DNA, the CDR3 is TGTGCCAGTAGTATCGCCTTCTACTCTGGAAACACCATATATTTT. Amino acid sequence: CASSIAFYSGNTIYF. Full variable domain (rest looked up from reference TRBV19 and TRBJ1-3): DGGITQSPKYLFRKEGQNVTLSCEQNLNHDAMYWYRQDPGQGLRLIYYSQIVNDFQKGDIAEGYSVSREKKESFPLTVTSAQKNPTAFYLCASSIAFYSGNTIYFGEGSWLTVV.

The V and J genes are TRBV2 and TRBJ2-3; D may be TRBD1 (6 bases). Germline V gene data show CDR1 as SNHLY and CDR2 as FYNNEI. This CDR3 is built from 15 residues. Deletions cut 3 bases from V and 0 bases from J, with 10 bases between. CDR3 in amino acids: CASSEGHSSTDTQYF. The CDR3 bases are TGTGCCAGCAGTGAGGGACATTCTAGCACAGATACGCAGTATTTT.

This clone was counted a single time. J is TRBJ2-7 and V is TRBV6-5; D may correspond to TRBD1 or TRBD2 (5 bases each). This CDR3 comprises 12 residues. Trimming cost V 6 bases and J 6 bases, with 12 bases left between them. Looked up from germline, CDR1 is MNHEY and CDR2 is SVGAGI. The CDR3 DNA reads TGTGCCAGCAGCCTAATTGGGGGCGAGCAGTACTTC. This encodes CASSLIGGEQYF.

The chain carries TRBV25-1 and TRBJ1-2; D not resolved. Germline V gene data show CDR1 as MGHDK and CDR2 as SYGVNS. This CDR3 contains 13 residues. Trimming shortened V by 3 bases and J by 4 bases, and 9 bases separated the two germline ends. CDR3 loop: CASSESEGYGYTF. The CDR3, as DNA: TGTGCCAGCAGTGAGTCCGAGGGCTATGGCTACACCTTC.

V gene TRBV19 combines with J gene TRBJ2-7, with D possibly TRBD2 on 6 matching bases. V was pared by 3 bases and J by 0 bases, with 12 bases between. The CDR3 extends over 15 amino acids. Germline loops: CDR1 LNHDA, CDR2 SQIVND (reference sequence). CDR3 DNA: TGTGCCAGTAGTATCCTTATTAGCGGCTCCTACGAGCAGTACTTC. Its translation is CASSILISGSYEQYF.

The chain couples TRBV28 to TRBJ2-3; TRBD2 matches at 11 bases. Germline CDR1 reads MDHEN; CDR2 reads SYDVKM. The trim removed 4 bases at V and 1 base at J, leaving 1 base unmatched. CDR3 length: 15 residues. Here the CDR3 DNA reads TGTGCCAGCAGTTCGACTAGCGGGGGCACAGATACGCAGTATTTT. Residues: CASSSTSGGTDTQYF.

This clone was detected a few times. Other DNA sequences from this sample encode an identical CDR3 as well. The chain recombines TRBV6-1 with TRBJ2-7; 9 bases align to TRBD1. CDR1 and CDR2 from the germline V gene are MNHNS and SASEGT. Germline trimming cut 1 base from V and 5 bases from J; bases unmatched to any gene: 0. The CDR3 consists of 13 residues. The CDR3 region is CASSEGTGDEQYF. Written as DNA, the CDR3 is TGTGCCAGCAGTGAAGGGACAGGGGACGAGCAGTACTTC.

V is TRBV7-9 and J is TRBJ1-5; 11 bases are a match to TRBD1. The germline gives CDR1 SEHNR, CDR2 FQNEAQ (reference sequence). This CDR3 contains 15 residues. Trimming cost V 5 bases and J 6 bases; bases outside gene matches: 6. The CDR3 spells CASSTGQGVGQPQHF. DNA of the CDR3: TGTGCCAGCAGCACGGGACAGGGGGTGGGTCAGCCCCAGCATTTT.

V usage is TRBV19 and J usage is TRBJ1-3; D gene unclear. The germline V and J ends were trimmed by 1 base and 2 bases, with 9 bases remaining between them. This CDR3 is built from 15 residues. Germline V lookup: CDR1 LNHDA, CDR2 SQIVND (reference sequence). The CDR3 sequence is CASSIVPDAGNTIYF. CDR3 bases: TGTGCCAGTAGTATAGTACCTGATGCTGGAAACACCATATATTTT.

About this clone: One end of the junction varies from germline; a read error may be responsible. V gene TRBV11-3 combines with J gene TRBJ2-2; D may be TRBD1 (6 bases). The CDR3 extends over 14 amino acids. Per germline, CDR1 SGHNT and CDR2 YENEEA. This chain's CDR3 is CASRLDRSTGELFF. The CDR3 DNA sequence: TGTGCCAGCAGGTTAGACAGGTCCACCGGGGAGCTGTTTTTT.

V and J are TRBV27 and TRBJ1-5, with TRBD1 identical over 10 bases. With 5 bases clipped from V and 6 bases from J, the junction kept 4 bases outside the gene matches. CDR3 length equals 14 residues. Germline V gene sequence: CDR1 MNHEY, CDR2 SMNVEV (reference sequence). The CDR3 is CASSMTGGPQPQHF. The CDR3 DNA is TGTGCCAGCAGTATGACAGGGGGCCCTCAGCCCCAGCATTTT.

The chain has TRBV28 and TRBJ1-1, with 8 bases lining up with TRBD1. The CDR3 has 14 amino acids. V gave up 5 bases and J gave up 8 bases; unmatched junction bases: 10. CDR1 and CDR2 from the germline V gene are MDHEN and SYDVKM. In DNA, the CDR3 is TGTGCCAGCAGTGAGACAGGGGTTGGGTCCGAAGCTTTCTTT. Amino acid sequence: CASSETGVGSEAFF.

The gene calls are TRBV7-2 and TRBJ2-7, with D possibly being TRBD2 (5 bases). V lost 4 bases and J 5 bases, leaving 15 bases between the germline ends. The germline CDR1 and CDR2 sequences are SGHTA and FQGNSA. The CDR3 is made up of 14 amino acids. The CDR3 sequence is CASSSYEEEDEQYF. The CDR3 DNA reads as TGTGCCAGCAGCTCCTATGAGGAGGAAGACGAGCAGTACTTC.

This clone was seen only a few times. Written as DNA, the CDR3 is TGTGCCAGCAGTTTAACAGGTTCGCATGAAAAACTGTTTTTT. It is translated as CASSLTGSHEKLFF. The chain combines TRBV6-5 with TRBJ1-4; D perhaps matches TRBD1 (5 bases). This CDR3 has 14 amino acids. Germline CDR1 MNHEY, CDR2 SVGAGI. The ends were cut back, 4 bases at V and 6 bases at J, with 12 bases in the middle.

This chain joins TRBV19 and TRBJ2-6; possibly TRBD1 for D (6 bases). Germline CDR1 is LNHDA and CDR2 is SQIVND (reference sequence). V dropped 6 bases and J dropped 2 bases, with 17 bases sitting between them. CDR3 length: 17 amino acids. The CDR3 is CASSQQGVIPGANVLTF. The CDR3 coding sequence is TGTGCCAGTAGCCAACAGGGCGTCATACCTGGGGCCAACGTCCTGACTTTC.

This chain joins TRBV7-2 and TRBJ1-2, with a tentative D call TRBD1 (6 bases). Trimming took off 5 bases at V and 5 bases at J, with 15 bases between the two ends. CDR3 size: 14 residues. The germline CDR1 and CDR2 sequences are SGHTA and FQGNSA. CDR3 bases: TGTGCCAGCAGCCCTTGGTGGAGGGGGTATGGCTACACCTTC. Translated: CASSPWWRGYGYTF.

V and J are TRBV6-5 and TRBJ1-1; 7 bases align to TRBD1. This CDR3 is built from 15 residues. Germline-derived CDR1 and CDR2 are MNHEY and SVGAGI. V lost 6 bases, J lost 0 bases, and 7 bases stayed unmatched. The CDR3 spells CASSPGQVMNTEAFF. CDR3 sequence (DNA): TGTGCCAGCAGCCCCGGACAGGTCATGAACACTGAAGCTTTCTTT.

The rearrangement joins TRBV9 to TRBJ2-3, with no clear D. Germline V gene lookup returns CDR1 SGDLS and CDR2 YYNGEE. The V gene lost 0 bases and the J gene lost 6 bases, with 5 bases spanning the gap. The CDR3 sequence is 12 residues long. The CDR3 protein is CASSVGPDTQYF. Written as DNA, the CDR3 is TGTGCCAGCAGCGTAGGGCCCGATACGCAGTATTTT.

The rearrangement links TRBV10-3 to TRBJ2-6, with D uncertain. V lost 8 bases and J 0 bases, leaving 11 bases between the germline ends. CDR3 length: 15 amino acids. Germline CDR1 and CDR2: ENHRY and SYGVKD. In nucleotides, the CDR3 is TGTGCCATCGGATTTCGGCTCTCTGGGGCCAACGTCCTGACTTTC. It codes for CAIGFRLSGANVLTF.

CDR3 nucleotide sequence: TGTGCCAGCAGCTCTTATCCAGGGACTAGCGGGGTCCTTGTCGCCTACGAGCAGTACTTC. It yields the protein CASSSYPGTSGVLVAYEQYF. This chain joins TRBV7-8 and TRBJ2-7, with 13 bases matching TRBD2. This CDR3 spans 20 amino acids. V trimming: 4 bases; J trimming: 2 bases; junction bases outside the gene matches: 17. Per the germline V gene, CDR1 is SGHVS and CDR2 is FQNEAQ.

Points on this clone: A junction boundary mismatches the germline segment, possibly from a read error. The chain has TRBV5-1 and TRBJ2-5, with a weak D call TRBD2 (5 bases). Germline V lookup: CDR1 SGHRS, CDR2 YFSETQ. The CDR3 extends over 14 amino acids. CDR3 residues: CASSKSSGQEAQYF. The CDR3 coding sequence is TGCGCCAGCAGCAAAAGCAGCGGCCAAGAGGCCCAGTACTTC. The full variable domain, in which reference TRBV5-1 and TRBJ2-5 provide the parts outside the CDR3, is KAGVTQTPRYLIKTRGQQVTLSCSPISGHRSVSWYQQTPGQGLQFLFEYFSETQRNKGNFPGRFSGRQFSNSRSEMNVSTLELGDSALYLCASSKSSGQEAQYFGPGTRLLVL.

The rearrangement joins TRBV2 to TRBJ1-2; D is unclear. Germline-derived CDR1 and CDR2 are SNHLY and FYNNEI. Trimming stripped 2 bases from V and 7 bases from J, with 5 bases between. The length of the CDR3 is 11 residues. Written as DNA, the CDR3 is TGTGCCAGCAGTGAACTTGGTGGCTACACCTTC. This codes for CASSELGGYTF.

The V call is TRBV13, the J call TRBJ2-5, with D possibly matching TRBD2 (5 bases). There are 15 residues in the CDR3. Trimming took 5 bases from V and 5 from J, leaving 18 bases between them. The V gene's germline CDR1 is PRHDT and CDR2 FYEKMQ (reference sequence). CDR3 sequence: CASSSSGKTGETQYF. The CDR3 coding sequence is TGTGCCAGCAGCAGCTCCGGGAAAACCGGGGAGACCCAGTACTTC.